The 15 T cell receptor beta chains below were found in one sample sequenced in a study of T cells in Graves' hyperthyroidism and ophthalmopathy. Authors of the study amplified TCR beta CDR3 regions from RNA transcripts. The HTBI primer set was used in a first-round RT-PCR of the TCR CDR3. TCRdb reprocessed the multiplex PCR reads with MiXCR, giving one entry per CDR3 protein. The sample holds 490,000 or so distinct CDR3 sequences, roughly 21% seen once. The sequencing sample was made of blood. These receptors all stem from a man aged 35 to 55 with Graves' ophthalmopathy.

This clonotype appeared many times. The gene calls are TRBV6-1 and TRBJ1-1; TRBD1 matches at 7 bases. CDR1 is MNHNS and CDR2 is SASEGT in the germline V gene. V was clipped by 8 bases and J by 5 bases; unmatched bases: 8. The CDR3 contains 13 residues. The CDR3 sequence: CASSPSGGTEAFF. CDR3 DNA: TGTGCCAGCTCGCCCTCAGGGGGGACTGAAGCTTTCTTT.

This clonotype was detected only a few times. This rearrangement joins TRBV5-1 to TRBJ2-7, with no clear D. V was shortened by 4 bases and J by 6 bases, with 17 bases between the two germline ends. Germline CDR1 SGHRS, CDR2 YFSETQ. The CDR3 extends over 14 amino acids. The CDR3 region is CASSPGPQAREQYF. CDR3 in DNA: TGCGCCAGCAGCCCAGGCCCTCAGGCGCGCGAGCAGTACTTC.

The rearrangement links TRBV7-6 to TRBJ1-3; the D is unclear. The CDR3 runs to 16 residues. Germline loops: CDR1 SGHVS, CDR2 FNYEAQ. V lost 1 base and J lost 0, with 10 bases in between. The CDR3 DNA is TGTGCCAGCAGCTTAGAAGGGCAGAACTCTGGAAACACCATATATTTT. Residues: CASSLEGQNSGNTIYF.

In its sample, this clonotype was seen many times. The chain links TRBV2 to TRBJ2-3; D possibly corresponds to TRBD2 (5 bases). The germline V gene has CDR1 SNHLY and CDR2 FYNNEI. This CDR3 spans 14 amino acids. Trimming took 2 bases from V and 1 from J, leaving 7 bases between them. CDR3 sequence: CASSEWRGTDTQYF. The DNA of the CDR3 is TGTGCCAGCAGTGAATGGCGGGGCACAGATACGCAGTATTTT. Combining the CDR3 with reference TRBV2 and TRBJ2-3 gives the whole variable domain EPEVTQTPSHQVTQMGQEVILRCVPISNHLYFYWYRQILGQKVEFLVSFYNNEISEKSEIFDDQFSVERPDGSNFTLKIRSTKLEDSAMYFCASSEWRGTDTQYFGPGTRLTVL.

V gene TRBV7-6 combines with J gene TRBJ2-7; a possible D gene is TRBD2 (6 bases). Trimming left V 5 bases short and J 2 bases short, with 13 bases between. Germline V lookup: CDR1 SGHVS, CDR2 FNYEAQ. The CDR3 length is 14 residues. The CDR3 spells CASSGRLDTYEQYF. Written as DNA, the CDR3 is TGTGCCAGCAGCGGCAGACTAGATACCTACGAGCAGTACTTC.

This clonotype was recorded many times. The CDR3 nucleotides read TGTGCCAGCTCACCACTTCCGGGTGGGGACAAAAACATTCAGTACTTC. Translated: CASSPLPGGDKNIQYF. V is TRBV18 and J is TRBJ2-4; D not resolved. The CDR3 length is 16 residues. Trimming stripped 1 base from V and 3 bases from J, with 13 bases between. Germline CDR1 and CDR2: KGHSH and LQKENI.

This clonotype was picked up many times. The J gene is TRBJ1-1, the V gene TRBV6-1; tentatively, D is TRBD1 (5 bases). The CDR3 runs to 13 residues. V lost 5 bases and J lost 7, with 14 bases in between. Germline V gives CDR1 MNHNS, CDR2 SASEGT. The chain's CDR3 is CASSSWGVVEAFF. CDR3 nucleotides: TGTGCCAGCAGTTCTTGGGGGGTAGTTGAAGCTTTCTTT.

The table lists this clonotype with many counts. The rearrangement links TRBV6-1 to TRBJ2-7; weak D call: TRBD2 (6 bases). Deletions cut 5 bases from V and 5 bases from J, with 19 bases between. The CDR3 length is 15 residues. Germline CDR1 and CDR2: MNHNS and SASEGT. The CDR3 sequence is CASSPDRRGGDEQYF. CDR3 coding DNA: TGTGCCAGCAGTCCTGACCGGCGGGGTGGCGACGAGCAGTACTTC.

Ten or more counts support this clonotype. The genes are TRBV7-2 and TRBJ2-7; TRBD1 matches at 7 bases. The CDR3 spans 15 residues. Germline lookup yields CDR1 SGHTA and CDR2 FQGNSA. The J segment lost 4 bases and the V segment lost 5 bases, leaving 11 bases of the junction unmatched. CDR3 sequence (DNA): TGTGCCAGCAGCCCCCAAGGGGGCCTAGAATACGAGCAGTACTTC. The encoded protein is CASSPQGGLEYEQYF.

CDR3: CASSRPGQLNTEAFF. The CDR3, as DNA: TGTGCCAGCAGCCGGCCAGGACAGTTGAACACTGAAGCTTTCTTT. V and J are TRBV16 and TRBJ1-1; D perhaps matches TRBD1 (6 bases). The V gene's germline CDR1 is KGHSY and CDR2 FQNENV. This CDR3 has 15 amino acids. V was pared by 4 bases and J by 0 bases, with 12 bases between.

V and J are TRBV29-1 and TRBJ2-5; D may be TRBD1 (5 bases). Trimming shortened V by 1 base and J by 0 bases, and 6 bases separated the two germline ends. This CDR3 is built from 13 residues. From germline, CDR1 is SQVTM and CDR2 ANQGSEA. The CDR3 spells CSVEGQNQETQYF. Here the CDR3 DNA reads TGCAGCGTTGAAGGACAGAACCAAGAGACCCAGTACTTC.

The chain joins TRBV5-1 to TRBJ2-3, with D perhaps TRBD1 (6 bases). The V gene's germline CDR1 is SGHRS and CDR2 YFSETQ. V was shortened by 4 bases and J by 0 bases, with 15 bases between the two germline ends. This CDR3 region has 16 residues. The DNA for the CDR3 is TGCGCCAGCAGCCCCCTGGGACATTGGAGCACAGATACGCAGTATTTT. It yields the protein CASSPLGHWSTDTQYF.

This clonotype was seen more than once but under ten times. The V call is TRBV9, the J call TRBJ2-2, with a tentative D call TRBD1 (5 bases). The germline gives CDR1 SGDLS, CDR2 YYNGEE. The CDR3 runs 13 residues. Between the trimmed V and J ends, which lost 4 bases and 1 base, there was a span of 5 bases. CDR3: CASSTGNTGELFF. The CDR3 coding sequence is TGTGCCAGCAGCACAGGGAACACCGGGGAGCTGTTTTTT.

This clonotype has a count of ten or more. This rearrangement joins TRBV7-8 to TRBJ2-3; D is uncertain. Germline V gives CDR1 SGHVS, CDR2 FQNEAQ. The germline V and J ends were trimmed by 5 bases and 6 bases, with 21 bases remaining between them. The CDR3 totals 16 residues. As DNA, the CDR3 is TGTGCCAGCAGCGTAGGAGCCGGCTCCTCATACGATACGCAGTATTTT. It encodes CASSVGAGSSYDTQYF.

The table lists this clonotype with many counts. This chain joins TRBV30 and TRBJ2-7; no clear D gene. Trimming removed 7 bases at V and 2 bases at J, with 18 bases between. The germline V gene encodes CDR1 GTSNPN and CDR2 SVGIG (reference sequence). The CDR3 runs to 14 residues. For the CDR3, the DNA is TGTGCCTACTCCATGCTTAGGGTGCCCTACGAGCAGTACTTC. Translated: CAYSMLRVPYEQYF.